This entry lists 29 T cell receptor beta chains sequenced from one sample in a study of blood T cells in healthy people across ages. It was with a sample-barcoded 5' primer and a J-beta primer mix that a second PCR of roughly 6 to 12 cycles was run. TCRdb redid the calling of the 5' RACE reads with MiXCR, one entry per CDR3 protein. Among fewer than 2 million distinct CDR3 sequences, about 39% were seen once, and the ten largest hold under 30%. The sequenced sample was blood. These TCRs come from a human donor in good health.

V and J are TRBV7-9 and TRBJ2-7, with TRBD2 matching over 10 bases. There are 18 residues in the CDR3. In germline, CDR1 is SEHNR, CDR2 FQNEAQ (reference sequence). The trim removed 4 bases at V and 0 bases at J, leaving 12 bases unmatched. Here the CDR3 reads CASSSTGTSVWVSYEQYF. The CDR3 DNA sequence: TGTGCCAGCAGCTCAACCGGGACTAGCGTGTGGGTCTCCTACGAGCAGTACTTC.

The rearrangement links TRBV29-1 to TRBJ1-1; D ambiguous. The CDR3 sequence is 11 residues long. Germline CDR1 SQVTM, CDR2 ANQGSEA. With 7 bases removed from V and 5 bases from J, the gap between germline ends came to 11 bases. The CDR3 DNA is TGCAGCGGAAATAGTGAGACTGAAGCTTTCTTT. Translation: CSGNSETEAFF.

This clonotype was picked up a small number of times. The chain carries TRBV6-1 and TRBJ2-1; D tentatively fits TRBD1 or TRBD2 (5 bases each). Deletions cut 0 bases from V and 8 bases from J, with 17 bases between. This CDR3 comprises 16 residues. Germline V gives CDR1 MNHNS, CDR2 SASEGT. The CDR3 protein is CASSEAGVKAKDEQFF. CDR3 bases: TGTGCCAGCAGTGAAGCGGGGGTGAAAGCAAAGGATGAGCAGTTCTTC.

This chain joins TRBV7-2 and TRBJ2-4; TRBD2 agrees at 10 bases. After removal of 5 bases from V and 13 bases from J, the junction contained 14 bases not matched to a gene. CDR1 SGHTA and CDR2 FQGNSA come from the germline V gene. The CDR3 length is 15 residues. CDR3 DNA: TGTGCCAGCAGCCGTAGCGGGGGGCTATACAATGAGCAGTACTTC. Translation: CASSRSGGLYNEQYF.

The V and J genes are TRBV7-3 and TRBJ2-1; a weak D match, TRBD2 (6 bases). The CDR3 loop spans 14 amino acids. The ends were cut back, 5 bases at V and 5 bases at J, with 13 bases in the middle. Germline V gene lookup returns CDR1 SGHTA and CDR2 FQGTGA. The CDR3 sequence: CASSRGTSNNEQFF. In DNA, the CDR3 is TGTGCCAGCAGCCGCGGGACGAGCAACAATGAGCAGTTCTTC. Full variable domain (remainder filled in from reference TRBV7-3 and TRBJ2-1): GAGVSQTPSNKVTEKGKYVELRCDPISGHTALYWYRQSLGQGPEFLIYFQGTGAADDSGLPNDRFFAVRPEGSVSTLKIQRTERGDSAVYLCASSRGTSNNEQFFGPGTRLTVL.

The rearrangement links TRBV28 to TRBJ2-7; D not resolved. Germline V CDR1 and CDR2: MDHEN, SYDVKM. Trimming removed 5 bases at V and 7 bases at J, with 9 bases between. The CDR3 loop spans 11 amino acids. CDR3 sequence (DNA): TGTGCCAGCAGTAACTATAGGGAGCAGTACTTC. It encodes CASSNYREQYF.

This sequence joins TRBV20-1 and TRBJ1-2; no reliable D call. The CDR3 runs to 13 residues. Between the trimmed V and J ends, which lost 3 bases and 6 bases, there was a span of 14 bases. CDR1 is DFQATT, CDR2 SNEGSKA, per germline (reference sequence). The DNA for the CDR3 is TGCAGTGCTAGGCGGCAGGTGGACCATGGCTACACCTTC. This encodes CSARRQVDHGYTF.

The V gene is TRBV5-1, the J gene TRBJ2-5; 9 bases align to TRBD2. After removal of 0 bases from V and 2 bases from J, the junction contained 8 bases not matched to a gene. This CDR3 contains 17 residues. Per the germline V gene, CDR1 is SGHRS and CDR2 is YFSETQ. The CDR3 region has the DNA TGCGCCAGCAGCTTGGGTTCAGCGGGGGGATCACAAGAGACCCAGTACTTC. The encoded protein is CASSLGSAGGSQETQYF.

This chain connects TRBV29-1 to TRBJ2-3; D possibly corresponds to TRBD2 (6 bases). V shed 1 base and J shed 4 bases, with 15 bases lying between them. The CDR3 has 15 residues. Germline lookup yields CDR1 SQVTM and CDR2 ANQGSEA. CDR3 loop: CSVEGGTREPDTQYF. CDR3 sequence (DNA): TGCAGCGTTGAAGGTGGGACCCGGGAGCCAGATACGCAGTATTTT.

There are a few counts of this clonotype. The V and J genes are TRBV6-6 and TRBJ1-1; D unclear. This CDR3 is 14 amino acids long. Germline V gene sequence: CDR1 MNHNY, CDR2 SVGAGI (reference sequence). V lost 6 bases, J lost 3 bases, and 14 bases lay in between. In DNA, the CDR3 is TGTGCCAGCAGCTTAAGCGGCATCTACACTGAAGCTTTCTTT. Its translation is CASSLSGIYTEAFF.

The chain carries TRBV6-2 or TRBV6-3 and TRBJ1-2; tentatively, D is TRBD1 (5 bases). This CDR3 is 16 amino acids long. Trimming left V 8 bases short and J 8 bases short, with 27 bases between. From germline, CDR1 is MNHEY and CDR2 SVGEGT. CDR3 amino acids: CASVSFAGRGGGGYTF. CDR3 DNA: TGTGCCAGCGTGAGTTTCGCAGGGAGAGGAGGCGGGGGCTACACCTTC.

In its sample, this clonotype was seen a few times. The chain links TRBV20-1 to TRBJ1-2; D remains ambiguous. V was trimmed by 0 bases and J by 4 bases, leaving 12 bases between them. The V gene's germline CDR1 is DFQATT and CDR2 SNEGSKA (reference sequence). This CDR3 has 14 amino acids. The CDR3 DNA reads TGCAGTGCTAGAGATGCAGCGGGCTTCTATGGCTACACCTTC. Its translation is CSARDAAGFYGYTF.

This chain links TRBV5-1 with TRBJ2-1; the D is unclear. Germline CDR1 and CDR2: SGHRS and YFSETQ. Trimming left V 3 bases short and J 1 base short, with 14 bases between. CDR3 size: 16 residues. The CDR3 spells CASSSDPDGSYNEQFF. CDR3 nucleotide sequence: TGCGCCAGCAGCTCGGACCCAGATGGGTCCTACAATGAGCAGTTCTTC.

V gene TRBV20-1 combines with J gene TRBJ1-5, with a weak D call TRBD1 (5 bases). The V gene lost 1 base and the J gene lost 1 base, with 8 bases spanning the gap. The germline V gene encodes CDR1 DFQATT and CDR2 SNEGSKA (reference sequence). This CDR3 region has 14 residues. The CDR3 here is CSARGGWSNQPQHF. The DNA of the CDR3 is TGCAGTGCTAGAGGGGGGTGGAGCAATCAGCCCCAGCATTTT.

The chain is built from TRBV12-3 or TRBV12-4 and TRBJ1-2; 8 bases line up with TRBD1. The CDR3 contains 13 residues. The V gene end was trimmed by 5 bases and the J gene end by 6 bases; junction bases not matched to a gene: 5. CDR3 amino acids: CASSLQGVNGYTF. DNA of the CDR3: TGTGCCAGCAGTCTACAGGGGGTCAATGGCTACACCTTC.

The chain employs TRBV24-1 and TRBJ2-1; no definite D call. The V end lost 3 bases, the J end lost 6 bases, and 8 bases lay between the germline ends. There are 13 residues in the CDR3. Per germline, CDR1 KGHDR and CDR2 SFDVKD. In nucleotides, the CDR3 is TGTGCCACCAGTGATGAGCCCCTCAATGAGCAGTTCTTC. It specifies CATSDEPLNEQFF.

This clonotype has more than one count but fewer than ten. The chain employs TRBV7-2 and TRBJ2-7; D gene ambiguous. Germline CDR1 reads SGHTA; CDR2 reads FQGNSA. The CDR3 sequence is 13 residues long. Trimming stripped 4 bases from V and 6 bases from J, with 13 bases between. Here the CDR3 DNA reads TGTGCCAGCAGCTCGACGCCTGGGATCGAGCAGTACTTC. Translated, it gives CASSSTPGIEQYF.

This clonotype was seen more than once but under ten times. The chain recombines TRBV20-1 with TRBJ2-1; D is ambiguous. Germline values: CDR1 DFQATT, CDR2 SNEGSKA (reference sequence). V was clipped by 1 base and J by 8 bases, with 15 bases between them. The CDR3 runs to 14 residues. Here the CDR3 DNA reads TGCAGTGCTAGAGCGTGGCTAGTTTATCATGAGCAGTTCTTC. Residues: CSARAWLVYHEQFF.

As to this clonotype: The junction and the germline gene differ at one end; a read error may be behind it. The chain carries TRBV12-3 or TRBV12-4 and TRBJ2-3; TRBD1 matches 9 bases. This CDR3 is built from 13 residues. The CDR3 here is CAGRTGATDTEYF. The CDR3 DNA follows: TGTGCCGGACGGACAGGGGCCACAGATACGGAGTATTTT.

The J gene is TRBJ1-1, the V gene TRBV5-6; no firm D call. Trimming stripped 9 bases from V and 0 bases from J, with 12 bases between. CDR3 length: 13 amino acids. CDR1 is SGHDT, CDR2 YYEEEE, per germline. CDR3 sequence reads: CATGRSMNTEAFF. The CDR3 DNA reads TGTGCCACCGGACGGTCTATGAACACTGAAGCTTTCTTT.

CDR3 region: CASSLRFDYQYSYEQYF. Here the CDR3 DNA reads TGTGCCAGCAGCTTAAGATTCGACTACCAATACTCCTACGAGCAGTACTTC. The rearrangement uses TRBV7-2 and TRBJ2-7, with D maybe TRBD2 (5 bases). V was cut by 2 bases and J by 0 bases, with 17 bases left in between. Germline values: CDR1 SGHTA, CDR2 FQGNSA. This CDR3 is built from 17 residues.

The chain links TRBV28 to TRBJ1-2; D is possibly TRBD1 (5 bases). Trimming shortened V by 5 bases and J by 4 bases, and 17 bases separated the two germline ends. Germline CDR1 reads MDHEN; CDR2 reads SYDVKM. This CDR3 is 15 amino acids long. This CDR3 reads CASSAKLTAAYGYTF. In DNA form, the CDR3 reads TGTGCCAGCAGTGCTAAATTGACAGCAGCCTATGGCTACACCTTC.

V gene TRBV20-1 combines with J gene TRBJ1-5; D possibly corresponds to TRBD1 (5 bases). The V gene's germline CDR1 is DFQATT and CDR2 SNEGSKA (reference sequence). The CDR3 contains 15 residues. The CDR3 DNA follows: TGCAGCGCTGTTCCAGGGTTAGGAAGCAATCAGCCCCAGCATTTT. This encodes CSAVPGLGSNQPQHF.

Of note for this clonotype: Germline is not matched at one junction end, which may reflect a read error. V gene TRBV4-2 combines with J gene TRBJ1-2; D is possibly TRBD1 (6 bases). CDR1 is LGHNA and CDR2 is YNFKEQ in the germline V gene. There are 16 residues in the CDR3. CDR3 sequence (DNA): TGTGCCTGCAGCCACCAGGACAGCGGTGAGGACTATGGCTACACCTTC. Residues: CACSHQDSGEDYGYTF.

This clonotype appeared many times. V gene TRBV29-1 combines with J gene TRBJ2-7; the D gene is possibly TRBD2 (6 bases). V was shortened by 1 base and J by 4 bases, with 8 bases between the two germline ends. Per the germline V gene, CDR1 is SQVTM and CDR2 is ANQGSEA. There are 12 residues in the CDR3. CDR3: CSVEVRGYEQYF. The CDR3 DNA follows: TGCAGCGTTGAAGTGCGGGGTTACGAGCAGTACTTC.

This sequence joins TRBV7-3 and TRBJ2-5; TRBD2 might be the D (6 bases). V lost 1 base and J lost 5, with 17 bases in between. Germline CDR1 and CDR2: SGHTA and FQGTGA. This CDR3 is 16 amino acids long. The DNA for the CDR3 is TGTGCCAGCAGCTTAATGGGCGGGGCGGTTCGGGAGACCCAGTACTTC. Encoded protein: CASSLMGGAVRETQYF.

CDR3 protein: CASSVYGITDTQYF. For the CDR3, the DNA is TGTGCCAGCAGTGTGTACGGTATCACAGATACGCAGTATTTT. The chain employs TRBV27 and TRBJ2-3; D is unclear. V was clipped by 5 bases and J by 2 bases, with 11 bases between them. This CDR3 comprises 14 residues. CDR1 and CDR2 from the germline V gene are MNHEY and SMNVEV (reference sequence).

The chain joins TRBV20-1 to TRBJ2-3, with D perhaps given as TRBD1 or TRBD2 (5 bases each). The V end was cut by 6 bases, the J end by 2 bases, with 15 bases between. Germline values: CDR1 DFQATT, CDR2 SNEGSKA (reference sequence). CDR3 length equals 14 residues. The CDR3 spells CSASRGPFTDTQYF. CDR3 coding DNA: TGCAGTGCCAGTAGGGGACCTTTCACAGATACGCAGTATTTT.

This chain joins TRBV10-3 and TRBJ2-7; D may be TRBD1 or TRBD2 (5 bases each). V lost 4 bases, J lost 4 bases, and 20 bases lay in between. The CDR3 is 16 amino acids. Per germline, CDR1 ENHRY and CDR2 SYGVKD. CDR3 amino acids: CAISAQRQPEGYEQYF. In DNA form, the CDR3 reads TGTGCCATCAGTGCGCAACGACAGCCAGAGGGGTACGAGCAGTACTTC.